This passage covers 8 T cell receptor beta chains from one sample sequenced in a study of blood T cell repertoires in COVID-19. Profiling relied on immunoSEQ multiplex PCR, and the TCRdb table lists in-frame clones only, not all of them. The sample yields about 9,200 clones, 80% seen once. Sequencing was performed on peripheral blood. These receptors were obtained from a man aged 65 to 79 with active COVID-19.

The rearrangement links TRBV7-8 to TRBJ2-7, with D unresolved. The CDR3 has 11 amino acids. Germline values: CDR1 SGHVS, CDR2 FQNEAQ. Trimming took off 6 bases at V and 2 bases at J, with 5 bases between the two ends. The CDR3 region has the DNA TGTGCCAGCAGTTCAACCTACGAGCAGTACTTC. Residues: CASSSTYEQYF.

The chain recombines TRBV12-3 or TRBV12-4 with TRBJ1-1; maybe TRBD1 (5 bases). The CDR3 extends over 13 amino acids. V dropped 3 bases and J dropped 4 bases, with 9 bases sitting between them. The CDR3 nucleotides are TGTGCCAGCAGTTTGGGGGGACCCACTGAAGCTTTCTTT. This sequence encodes CASSLGGPTEAFF.

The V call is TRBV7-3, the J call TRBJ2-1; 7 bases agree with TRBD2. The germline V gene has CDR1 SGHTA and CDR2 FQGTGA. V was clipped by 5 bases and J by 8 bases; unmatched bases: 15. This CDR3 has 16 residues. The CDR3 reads CASSEGWTRGSDEQFF. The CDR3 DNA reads TGTGCCAGCAGCGAAGGTTGGACTAGGGGCAGCGATGAGCAGTTCTTC. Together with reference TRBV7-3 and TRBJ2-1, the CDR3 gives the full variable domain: GAGVSQTPSNKVTEKGKYVELRCDPISGHTALYWYRQSLGQGPEFLIYFQGTGAADDSGLPNDRFFAVRPEGSVSTLKIQRTERGDSAVYLCASSEGWTRGSDEQFFGPGTRLTVL.

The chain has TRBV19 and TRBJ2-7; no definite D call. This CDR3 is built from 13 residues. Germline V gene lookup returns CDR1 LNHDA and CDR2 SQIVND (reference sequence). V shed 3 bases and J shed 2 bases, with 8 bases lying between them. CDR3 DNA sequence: TGTGCCAGTAGTATCAACAGTCCCTACGAGCAGTACTTC. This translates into CASSINSPYEQYF. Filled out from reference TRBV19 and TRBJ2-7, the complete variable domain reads DGGITQSPKYLFRKEGQNVTLSCEQNLNHDAMYWYRQDPGQGLRLIYYSQIVNDFQKGDIAEGYSVSREKKESFPLTVTSAQKNPTAFYLCASSINSPYEQYFGPGTRLTVT.

CDR3 bases: TGTGCCAGCAGTGTCCGGACAGGGGGAAGCACCGGGGAGCTGTTTTTT. This codes for CASSVRTGGSTGELFF. The chain carries TRBV6-1 and TRBJ2-2, with TRBD1 identical over 10 bases. The germline CDR1 and CDR2 sequences are MNHNS and SASEGT. J was trimmed by 4 bases and V by 4 bases; bases with no gene match: 6. CDR3 length equals 16 residues.

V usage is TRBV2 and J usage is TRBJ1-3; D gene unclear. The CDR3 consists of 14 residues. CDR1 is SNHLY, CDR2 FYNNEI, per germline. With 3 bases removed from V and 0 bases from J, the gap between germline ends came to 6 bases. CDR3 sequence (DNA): TGTGCCAGCAGTGACCGTTCCTCTGGAAACACCATATATTTT. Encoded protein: CASSDRSSGNTIYF.

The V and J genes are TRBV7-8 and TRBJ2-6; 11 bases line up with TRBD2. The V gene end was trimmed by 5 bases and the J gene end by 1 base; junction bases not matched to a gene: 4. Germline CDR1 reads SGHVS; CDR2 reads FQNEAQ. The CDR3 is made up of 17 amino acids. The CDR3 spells CASSLRLAGSGANVLTF. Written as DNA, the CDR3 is TGTGCCAGCAGCCTCCGACTAGCGGGGTCTGGGGCCAACGTCCTGACTTTC.

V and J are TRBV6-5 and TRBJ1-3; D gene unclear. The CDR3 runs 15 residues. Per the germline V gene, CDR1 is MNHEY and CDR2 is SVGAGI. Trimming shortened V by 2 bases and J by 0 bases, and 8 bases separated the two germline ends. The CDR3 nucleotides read TGTGCCAGCAGTTACGGGTCTAGCTCTGGAAACACCATATATTTT. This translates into CASSYGSSSGNTIYF.